This paragraph covers one TCR beta chain sequence. This sample stems from a study of blood T cell repertoires in COVID-19. In the study overall: There were acute and convalescent COVID-19 samples, and they came from the United States, Italy and Spain. Sample material is recorded as cDNA or gDNA derived from T cells, B-cell-depleted T cells, or PBMCs.

Germline lookup yields CDR1 KGHSH and CDR2 LQKENI. The trim removed 4 bases at V and 6 bases at J, leaving 8 bases unmatched. The length of the CDR3 is 15 residues. As originally analysed: Amplification with reference gene primers provided the estimates of nucleated cell counts. The protocol was immunoSEQ multiplex PCR, while the TCRdb copy is restricted to in-frame clones and leaves out a portion. V and J calls and clone size are copied from that table; D and trimming were computed from the DNA. The sample holds under 150,000 clones, 85% seen once. Sequenced sample: peripheral blood. The chain uses TRBV18 and TRBJ2-1; 8 nucleotides agree with TRBD2. The source of this sequence is a woman aged 55-70 years with COVID-19, enrolled during active disease. CDR3: CASSRSGGPFNEQFF. In DNA form, the CDR3 reads TGTGCCAGCTCACGGTCGGGGGGGCCATTCAATGAGCAGTTCTTC.